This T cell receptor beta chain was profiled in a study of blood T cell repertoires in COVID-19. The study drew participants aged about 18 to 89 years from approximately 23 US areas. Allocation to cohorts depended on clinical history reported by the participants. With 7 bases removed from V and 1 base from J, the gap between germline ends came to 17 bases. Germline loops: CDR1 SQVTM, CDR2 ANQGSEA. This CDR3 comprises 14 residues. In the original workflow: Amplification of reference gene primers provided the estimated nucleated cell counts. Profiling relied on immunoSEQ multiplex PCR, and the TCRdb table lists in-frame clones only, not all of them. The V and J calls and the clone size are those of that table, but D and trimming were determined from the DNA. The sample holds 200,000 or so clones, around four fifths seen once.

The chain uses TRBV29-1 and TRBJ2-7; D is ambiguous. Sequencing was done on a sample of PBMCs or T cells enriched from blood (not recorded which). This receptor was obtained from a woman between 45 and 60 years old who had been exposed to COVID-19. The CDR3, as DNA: TGCAGCGCTCGCCGCACGGTTACTTCCTACGAGCAGTACTTC. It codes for CSARRTVTSYEQYF.